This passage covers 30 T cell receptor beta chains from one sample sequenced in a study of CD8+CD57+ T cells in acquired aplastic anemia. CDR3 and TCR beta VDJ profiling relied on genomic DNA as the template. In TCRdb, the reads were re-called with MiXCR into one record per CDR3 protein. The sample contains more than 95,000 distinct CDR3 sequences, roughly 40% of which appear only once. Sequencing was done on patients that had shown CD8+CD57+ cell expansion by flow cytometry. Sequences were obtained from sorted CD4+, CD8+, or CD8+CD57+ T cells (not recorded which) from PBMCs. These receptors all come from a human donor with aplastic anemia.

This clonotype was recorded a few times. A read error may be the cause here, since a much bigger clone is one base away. CDR3 amino acids: CASSLPGTPYERYV. The CDR3 bases are TGTGCCAGCAGCTTGCCCGGGACACCGTACGAGCGGTACGTC. This chain uses TRBV5-6 with TRBJ2-7; D is perhaps TRBD1 (6 bases). This CDR3 region has 14 residues. CDR1 is SGHDT and CDR2 is YYEEEE in the germline V gene.

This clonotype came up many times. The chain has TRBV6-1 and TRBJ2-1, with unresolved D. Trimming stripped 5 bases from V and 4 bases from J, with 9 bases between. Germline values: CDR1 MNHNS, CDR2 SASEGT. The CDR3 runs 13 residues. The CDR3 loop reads CASSQVSYNEQFF. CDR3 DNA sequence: TGTGCCAGCAGTCAAGTCTCGTACAATGAGCAGTTCTTC.

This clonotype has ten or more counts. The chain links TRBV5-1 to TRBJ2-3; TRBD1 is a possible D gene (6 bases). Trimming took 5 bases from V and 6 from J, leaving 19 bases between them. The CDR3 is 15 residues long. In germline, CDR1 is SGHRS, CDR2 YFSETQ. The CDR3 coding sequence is TGCGCCAGCAGTCAGGACAGATTATTCGGGGATACGCAGTATTTT. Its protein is CASSQDRLFGDTQYF.

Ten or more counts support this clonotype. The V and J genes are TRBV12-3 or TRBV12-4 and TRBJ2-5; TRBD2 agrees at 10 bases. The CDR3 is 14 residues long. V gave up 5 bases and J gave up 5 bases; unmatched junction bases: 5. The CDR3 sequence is CASSPSGGGETQYF. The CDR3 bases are TGTGCCAGCAGTCCCAGCGGGGGGGGGGAGACCCAGTACTTC.

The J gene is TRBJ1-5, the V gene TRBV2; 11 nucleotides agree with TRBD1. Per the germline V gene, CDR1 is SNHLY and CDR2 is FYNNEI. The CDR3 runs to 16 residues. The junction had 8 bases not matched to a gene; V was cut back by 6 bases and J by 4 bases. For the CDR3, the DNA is TGTGCCAGCAGATACTATGGGACAGGGGGGAATCAGCCCCAGCATTTT. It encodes CASRYYGTGGNQPQHF.

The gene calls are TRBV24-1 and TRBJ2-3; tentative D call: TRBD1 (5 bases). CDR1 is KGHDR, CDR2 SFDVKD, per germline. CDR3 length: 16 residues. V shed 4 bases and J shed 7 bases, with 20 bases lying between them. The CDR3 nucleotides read TGTGCCACCAGTGACACGATCCCAGGGCCTCGATATACGCAGTATTTT. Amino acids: CATSDTIPGPRYTQYF.

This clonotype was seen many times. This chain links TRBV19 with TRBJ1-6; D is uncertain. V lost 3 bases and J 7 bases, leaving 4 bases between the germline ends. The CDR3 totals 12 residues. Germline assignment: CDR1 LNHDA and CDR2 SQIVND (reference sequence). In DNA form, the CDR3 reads TGTGCCAGTAGTATCAGGAATTCACCCCTCCACTTT. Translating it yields CASSIRNSPLHF. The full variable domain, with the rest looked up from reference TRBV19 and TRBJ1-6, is DGGITQSPKYLFRKEGQNVTLSCEQNLNHDAMYWYRQDPGQGLRLIYYSQIVNDFQKGDIAEGYSVSREKKESFPLTVTSAQKNPTAFYLCASSIRNSPLHFGNGTRLTVT.

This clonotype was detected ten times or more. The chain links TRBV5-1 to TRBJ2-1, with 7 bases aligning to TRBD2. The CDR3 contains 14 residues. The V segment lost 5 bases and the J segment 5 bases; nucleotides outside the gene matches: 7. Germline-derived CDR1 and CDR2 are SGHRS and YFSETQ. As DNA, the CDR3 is TGCGCCAGCAGAGAGACAGCGGGGAACAATGAGCAGTTCTTC. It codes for CASRETAGNNEQFF.

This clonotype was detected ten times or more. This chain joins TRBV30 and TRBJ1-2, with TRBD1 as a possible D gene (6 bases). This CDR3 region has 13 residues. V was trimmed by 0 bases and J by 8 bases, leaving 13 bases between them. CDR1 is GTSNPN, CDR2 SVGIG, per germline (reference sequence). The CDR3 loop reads CAWSVREGVGYTF. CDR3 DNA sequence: TGTGCCTGGAGTGTACGAGAGGGGGTCGGCTACACCTTC.

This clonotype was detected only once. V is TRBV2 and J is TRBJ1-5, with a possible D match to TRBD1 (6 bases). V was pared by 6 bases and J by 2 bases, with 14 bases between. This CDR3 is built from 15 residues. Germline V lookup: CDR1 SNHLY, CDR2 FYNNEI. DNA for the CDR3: TGTGCCAGCAGAGGGGGGGGGTTGGGCAATCAGCCCCAGCATTTT. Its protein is CASRGGGLGNQPQHF.

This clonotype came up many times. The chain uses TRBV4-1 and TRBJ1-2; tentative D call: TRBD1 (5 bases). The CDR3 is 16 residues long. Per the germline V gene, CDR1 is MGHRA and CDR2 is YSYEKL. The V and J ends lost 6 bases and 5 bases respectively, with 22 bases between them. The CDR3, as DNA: TGCGCCAGCAGAGTTTCGGGGGGAGGAGGGGAGTATGGCTACACCTTC. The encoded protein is CASRVSGGGGEYGYTF.

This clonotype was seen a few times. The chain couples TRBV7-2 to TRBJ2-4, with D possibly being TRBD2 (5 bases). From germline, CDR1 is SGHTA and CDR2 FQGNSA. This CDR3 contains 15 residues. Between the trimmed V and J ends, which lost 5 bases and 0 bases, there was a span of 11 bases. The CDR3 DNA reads TGTGCCAGCAGCCCCGGGATACTAGCCAAAAACATTCAGTACTTC. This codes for CASSPGILAKNIQYF.

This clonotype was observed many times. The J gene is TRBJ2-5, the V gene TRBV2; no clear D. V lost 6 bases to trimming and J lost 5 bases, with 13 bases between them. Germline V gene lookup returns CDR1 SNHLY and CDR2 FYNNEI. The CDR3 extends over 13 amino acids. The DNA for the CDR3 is TGTGCCAGCAGCCCCTTGAGGTGGGAGACCCAGTACTTC. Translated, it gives CASSPLRWETQYF.

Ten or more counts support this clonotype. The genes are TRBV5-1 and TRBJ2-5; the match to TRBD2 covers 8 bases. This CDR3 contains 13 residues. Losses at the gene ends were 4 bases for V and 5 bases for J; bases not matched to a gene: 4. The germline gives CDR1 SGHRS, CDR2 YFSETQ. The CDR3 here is CASSLGTSETQYF. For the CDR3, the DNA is TGCGCCAGCAGCCTTGGGACTAGTGAGACCCAGTACTTC.

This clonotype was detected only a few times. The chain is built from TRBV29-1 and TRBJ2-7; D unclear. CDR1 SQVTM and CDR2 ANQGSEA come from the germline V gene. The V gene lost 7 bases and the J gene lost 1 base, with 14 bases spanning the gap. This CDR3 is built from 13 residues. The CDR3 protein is CSAELDGSYEQYF. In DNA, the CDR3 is TGCAGCGCCGAACTGGACGGATCCTACGAGCAGTACTTC.

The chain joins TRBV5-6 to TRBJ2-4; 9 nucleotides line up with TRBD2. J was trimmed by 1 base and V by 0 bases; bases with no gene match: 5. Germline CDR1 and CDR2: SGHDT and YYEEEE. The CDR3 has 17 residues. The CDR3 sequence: CASSLVGSGGAKNIQYF. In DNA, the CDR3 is TGTGCCAGCAGCTTGGTGGGGAGCGGGGGGGCCAAAAACATTCAGTACTTC.

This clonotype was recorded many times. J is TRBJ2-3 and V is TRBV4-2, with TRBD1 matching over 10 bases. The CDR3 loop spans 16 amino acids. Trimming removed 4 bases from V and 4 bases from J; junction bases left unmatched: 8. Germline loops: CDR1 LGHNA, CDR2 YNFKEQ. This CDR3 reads CASSRGTGVGADTQYF. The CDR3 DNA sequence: TGTGCCAGCAGCCGAGGGACAGGGGTCGGGGCAGATACGCAGTATTTT.

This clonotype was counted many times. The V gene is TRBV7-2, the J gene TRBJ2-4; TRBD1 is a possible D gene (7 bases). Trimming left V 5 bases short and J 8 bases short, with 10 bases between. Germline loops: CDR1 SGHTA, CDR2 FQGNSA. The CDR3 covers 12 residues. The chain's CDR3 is CASSPRGDIQYF. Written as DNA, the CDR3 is TGTGCCAGCAGCCCCAGGGGGGACATTCAGTACTTC.

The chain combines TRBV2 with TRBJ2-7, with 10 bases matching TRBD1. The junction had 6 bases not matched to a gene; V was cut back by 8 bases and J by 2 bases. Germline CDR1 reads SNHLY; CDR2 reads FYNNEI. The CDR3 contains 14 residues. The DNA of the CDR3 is TGTGCCAGCGACGGGACAGGGGTCCCCTACGAGCAGTACGTC. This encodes CASDGTGVPYEQYV.

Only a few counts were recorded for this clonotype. For the CDR3, the DNA is TGTGCCAGCAGCTTCAGGACAGATACGCAGTATTTT. Protein product: CASSFRTDTQYF. The J gene is TRBJ2-3, the V gene TRBV7-2; no definite D call. Germline V gene data show CDR1 as SGHTA and CDR2 as FQGNSA. V lost 3 bases and J lost 3, with 4 bases in between. The CDR3 runs to 12 residues.

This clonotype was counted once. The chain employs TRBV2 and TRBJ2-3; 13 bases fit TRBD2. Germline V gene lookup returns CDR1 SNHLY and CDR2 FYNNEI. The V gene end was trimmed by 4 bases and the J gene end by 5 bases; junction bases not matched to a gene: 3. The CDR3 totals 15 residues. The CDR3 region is CASSGLAGGGDTQYF. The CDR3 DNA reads TGTGCCAGCAGTGGACTAGCGGGAGGTGGAGATACGCAGTATTTT.

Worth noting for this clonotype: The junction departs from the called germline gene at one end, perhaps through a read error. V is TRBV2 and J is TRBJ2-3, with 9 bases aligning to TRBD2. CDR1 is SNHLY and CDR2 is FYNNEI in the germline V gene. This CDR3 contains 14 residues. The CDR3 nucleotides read TGTGCCGGCAGCGTCGCGGGGGGGCAAGATACGCAGTATTTT. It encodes CAGSVAGGQDTQYF. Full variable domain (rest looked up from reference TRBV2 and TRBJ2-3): EPEVTQTPSHQVTQMGQEVILRCVPISNHLYFYWYRQILGQKVEFLVSFYNNEISEKSEIFDDQFSVERPDGSNFTLKIRSTKLEDSAMYFCAGSVAGGQDTQYFGPGTRLTVL.

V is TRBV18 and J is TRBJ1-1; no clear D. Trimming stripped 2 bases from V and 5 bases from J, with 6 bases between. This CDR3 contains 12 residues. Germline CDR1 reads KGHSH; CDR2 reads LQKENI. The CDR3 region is CASSPAETEAFF. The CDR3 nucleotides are TGTGCCAGCTCACCAGCAGAGACTGAAGCTTTCTTT.

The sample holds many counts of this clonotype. The CDR3 DNA follows: TGTGCCAGCAGCTCTGGGAACAGGGGGCCTCCGGGTGGGAATTCACCCCTCCACTTT. This encodes CASSSGNRGPPGGNSPLHF. The gene calls are TRBV7-9 and TRBJ1-6, with 9 nucleotides matching TRBD1. Germline assignment: CDR1 SEHNR and CDR2 FQNEAQ (reference sequence). Trimming cost V 4 bases and J 7 bases; bases outside gene matches: 17. This CDR3 is built from 19 residues. Combining the CDR3 with reference TRBV7-9 and TRBJ1-6 gives the whole variable domain DTGVSQNPRHKITKRGQNVTFRCDPISEHNRLYWYRQTLGQGPEFLTYFQNEAQLEKSRLLSDRFSAERPKGSFSTLEIQRTEQGDSAMYLCASSSGNRGPPGGNSPLHFGNGTRLTVT.

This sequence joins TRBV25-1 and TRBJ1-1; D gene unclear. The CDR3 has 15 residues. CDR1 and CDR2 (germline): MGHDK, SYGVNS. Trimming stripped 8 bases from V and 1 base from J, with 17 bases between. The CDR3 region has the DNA TGTGCCAGCGCGTCGTGGGCGACTAGGAACACTGAAGCTTTCTTT. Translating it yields CASASWATRNTEAFF.

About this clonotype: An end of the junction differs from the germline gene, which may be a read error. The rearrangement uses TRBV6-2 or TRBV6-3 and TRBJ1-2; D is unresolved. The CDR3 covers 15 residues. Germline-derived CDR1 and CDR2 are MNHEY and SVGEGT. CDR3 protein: CASRASRGPNYGYTF. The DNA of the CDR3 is TGTGCCAGCAGGGCAAGCCGGGGTCCTAACTATGGCTATACCTTC.

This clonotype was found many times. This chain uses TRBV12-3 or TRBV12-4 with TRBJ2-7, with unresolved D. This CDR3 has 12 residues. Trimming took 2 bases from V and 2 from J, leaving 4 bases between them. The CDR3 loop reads CASSLQPYEQYF. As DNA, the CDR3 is TGTGCCAGCAGTTTACAGCCCTACGAGCAGTACTTC.

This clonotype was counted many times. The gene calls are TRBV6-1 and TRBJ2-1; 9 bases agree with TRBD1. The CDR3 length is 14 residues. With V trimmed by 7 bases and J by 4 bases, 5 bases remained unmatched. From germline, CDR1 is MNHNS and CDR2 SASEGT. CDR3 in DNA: TGTGCCAGCAAACCGGGACAGGGATACAATGAGCAGTTCTTC. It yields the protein CASKPGQGYNEQFF.

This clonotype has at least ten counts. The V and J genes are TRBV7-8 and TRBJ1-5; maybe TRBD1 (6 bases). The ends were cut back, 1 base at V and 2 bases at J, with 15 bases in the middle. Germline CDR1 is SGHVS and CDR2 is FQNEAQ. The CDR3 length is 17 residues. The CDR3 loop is CASSLVGGGSGNQPQHF. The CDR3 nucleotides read TGTGCCAGCAGCTTAGTTGGCGGGGGCTCGGGCAATCAGCCCCAGCATTTT. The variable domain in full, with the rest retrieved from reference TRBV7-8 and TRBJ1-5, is GAGVSQSPRYKVAKRGQDVALRCDPISGHVSLFWYQQALGQGPEFLTYFQNEAQLDKSGLPSDRFFAERPEGSVSTLKIQRTQQEDSAVYLCASSLVGGGSGNQPQHFGDGTRLSIL.

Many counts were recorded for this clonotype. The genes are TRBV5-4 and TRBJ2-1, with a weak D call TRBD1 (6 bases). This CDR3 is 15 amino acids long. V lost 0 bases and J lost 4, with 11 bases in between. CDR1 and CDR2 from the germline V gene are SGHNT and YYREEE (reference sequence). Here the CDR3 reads CASSLETGTYNEQFF. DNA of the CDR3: TGTGCCAGCAGCTTGGAAACAGGGACATACAATGAGCAGTTCTTC.